The rows below give T cell receptor beta chains drawn from one sample of a study of shared clonotypes between healthy human individuals. Data came from immunoSEQ multiplex PCR; TCRdb stores just in-frame clones and leaves some out. The sample has about 1 million clones, under 80% seen once. The specimen sequenced was memory CD4+ T cells sorted from blood. The source of these receptors is a man younger than 35 in good health. CDR3s include the opening cysteine and the closing phenylalanine or tryptophan. D genes are given only for firm matches. Clone size is given for some rows only: seen once, a few or many times, or a class if the clone is expanded.

D gene | clone size | J gene | V gene | CDR3 protein | CDR3 DNA
- | - | TRBJ1-2 | TRBV6-6 | CASSDSPLGYTF | TGTGCCAGCAGTGATTCTCCCCTGGGCTACACCTTC
TRBD2 | once | TRBJ2-5 | TRBV5-1 | CASSFTSGGVQETQYF | TGCGCCAGCAGCTTTACTAGCGGGGGGGTTCAAGAGACCCAGTACTTC
- | few | TRBJ1-5 | TRBV5-5 | CASSLGQNSNQPQHF | TGTGCCAGCAGCTTGGGACAGAATAGCAATCAGCCCCAGCATTTT
- | - | TRBJ2-7 | TRBV18 | CASSPRNWAGAHEQYF | TGTGCCAGCTCACCCCGAAACTGGGCAGGGGCCCACGAGCAGTACTTC
- | - | TRBJ2-6 | TRBV30 | CAFFRSGASGANVLTF | TGTGCCTTTTTCCGCTCGGGGGCGTCCGGGGCCAACGTCCTGACTTTC
TRBD2 | - | TRBJ2-5 | TRBV7-2 | CASSPGLAGLPGETQYF | TGTGCCAGCAGCCCGGGACTAGCGGGACTGCCTGGGGAGACCCAGTACTTC
TRBD2 | - | TRBJ2-1 | TRBV5-1 | CASSLAHGEGEQFF | TGCGCCAGCAGCTTGGCCCACGGGGAGGGTGAGCAGTTCTTC
TRBD1 | - | TRBJ2-7 | TRBV5-1 | CASSWGTGGYEQYF | TGCGCCAGCAGCTGGGGGACAGGGGGTTACGAGCAGTACTTC
TRBD2 | - | TRBJ2-3 | TRBV19 | CATRGLAGGPDTQYF | TGTGCCACCCGGGGTTTGGCGGGAGGGCCGGATACGCAGTATTTT
- | - | TRBJ2-7 | TRBV11-2 | CASSLGPFNEQYF | TGTGCCAGCAGCCTTGGACCGTTTAACGAGCAGTACTTC
- | - | TRBJ1-6 | TRBV4-3 | CASSQDHEGRYSPLHF | TGCGCCAGCAGCCAAGACCACGAAGGGAGATATTCACCCCTCCACTTT
- | - | TRBJ1-3 | TRBV19 | CASNPDRSGNTIYF | TGTGCCAGTAACCCGGACCGGTCCGGAAACACCATATATTTT
- | many | TRBJ1-1 | TRBV29-1 | CSVVGQHVNTEAFF | TGCAGCGTTGTTGGACAGCATGTGAACACTGAAGCTTTCTTT
- | - | TRBJ2-5 | TRBV7-2 | CASSLGRTKETQYF | TGTGCCAGCAGCTTAGGTCGGACTAAAGAGACCCAGTACTTC
- | - | TRBJ1-5 | TRBV6-1 | CASSEGVGNQPQHF | TGTGCCAGCAGTGAGGGTGTTGGCAATCAGCCCCAGCATTTT
- | - | TRBJ1-5 | TRBV30 | CAWSEEGVYNQPQHF | TGTGCCTGGAGTGAAGAGGGTGTTTACAATCAGCCCCAGCATTTT
- | few | TRBJ1-2 | TRBV2 | CASSVRDAVFQNYGYTF | TGTGCCAGCAGTGTAAGAGACGCTGTTTTTCAGAACTATGGCTACACCTTC
TRBD2 | - | TRBJ2-3 | TRBV6-6 | CASSKTSGASTDTQYF | TGTGCCAGCAGTAAGACTAGCGGGGCTAGCACAGATACGCAGTATTTT
TRBD1 | - | TRBJ2-3 | TRBV5-4 | CASSLLAGGFTDTQYF | TGTGCCAGCAGCTTATTGGCAGGGGGATTCACAGATACGCAGTATTTT
TRBD1 | once | TRBJ2-3 | TRBV4-2 | CASSHPDRGSTDTQYF | TGTGCCAGCAGCCACCCGGACAGGGGGAGCACAGATACGCAGTATTTT
- | - | TRBJ2-5 | TRBV7-3 | CASREPQETQYF | TGTGCCAGCAGGGAGCCTCAAGAGACCCAGTACTTC
- | - | TRBJ2-5 | TRBV11-2 | CASSPAGGGGETQYF | TGTGCCAGCAGCCCAGCGGGCGGAGGGGGGGAGACCCAGTACTTC